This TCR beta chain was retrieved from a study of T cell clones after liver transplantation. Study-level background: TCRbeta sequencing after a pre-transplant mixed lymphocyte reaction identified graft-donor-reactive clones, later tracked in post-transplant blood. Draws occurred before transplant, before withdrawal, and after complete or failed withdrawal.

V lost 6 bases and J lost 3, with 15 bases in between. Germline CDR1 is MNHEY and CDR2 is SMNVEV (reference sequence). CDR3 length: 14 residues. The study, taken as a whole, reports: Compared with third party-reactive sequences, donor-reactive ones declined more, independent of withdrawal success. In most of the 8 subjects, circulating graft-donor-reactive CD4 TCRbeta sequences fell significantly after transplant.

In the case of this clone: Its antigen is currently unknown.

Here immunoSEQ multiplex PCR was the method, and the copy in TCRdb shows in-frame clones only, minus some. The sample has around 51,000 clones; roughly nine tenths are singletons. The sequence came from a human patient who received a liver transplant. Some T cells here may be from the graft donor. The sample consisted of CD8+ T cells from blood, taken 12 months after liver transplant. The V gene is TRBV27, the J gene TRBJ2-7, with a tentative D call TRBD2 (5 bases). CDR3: CASSLLGRDYEQYF. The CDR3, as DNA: TGTGCCAGCAGCTTGCTTGGACGGGACTACGAGCAGTACTTC.